Listed here are 22 T cell receptor beta chains from one sample, sequenced in a study of blood T cell repertoires in COVID-19 (dated by TCRdb to the early 2020s). The library was generated by the immunoSEQ multiplex PCR assay. Sourced from immuneACCESS, this table was stored by TCRdb with only in-frame sequences that have V and J called. A share of the clones is absent; for the studies checked, an unresolved V gene accounts for under half, and the remainder has no known explanation. Within this sample are around 130,000 clones, with approximately 90% of them counted one time only. The biggest ten clones account for approximately 30% of the sample. The specimen was peripheral blood. The receptors were sampled from a man in his 70s with active or convalescent COVID-19.

This chain links TRBV18 with TRBJ2-6; a weak D match, TRBD1 (6 bases). V gave up 4 bases and J gave up 2 bases, with 15 bases separating them. The germline V gene encodes CDR1 KGHSH and CDR2 LQKENI. This CDR3 is built from 17 residues. CDR3: CASSHRDKGTGANVLTF. CDR3 bases: TGTGCCAGCTCACACCGGGACAAAGGAACTGGGGCCAACGTCCTGACTTTC.

The chain uses TRBV6-5 and TRBJ1-1; D gene ambiguous. Trimming cost V 5 bases and J 4 bases, with 11 bases left between them. This CDR3 comprises 13 residues. CDR1 and CDR2 (germline): MNHEY, SVGAGI. The CDR3, as DNA: TGTGCCAGCAGTCCCGGGAGAAGCACTGAAGCTTTCTTT. Protein product: CASSPGRSTEAFF.

The gene calls are TRBV5-6 and TRBJ2-3; 11 bases line up with TRBD2. The ends lost 0 bases at V and 4 bases at J; junction bases unmatched: 7. Germline V lookup: CDR1 SGHDT, CDR2 YYEEEE. The CDR3 consists of 17 residues. CDR3 coding DNA: TGTGCCAGCAGCTTGGAGCGTACTAGCGGGAGCCCAGATACGCAGTATTTT. Its translation is CASSLERTSGSPDTQYF.

The J gene is TRBJ1-1, the V gene TRBV2; D may be TRBD1 (5 bases). Germline values: CDR1 SNHLY, CDR2 FYNNEI. The CDR3 spans 14 residues. Trimming took off 5 bases at V and 1 base at J, with 11 bases between the two ends. In nucleotides, the CDR3 is TGTGCCAGCAGTCAGGACACTTGGAACACTGAAGCTTTCTTT. Protein product: CASSQDTWNTEAFF.

This clone was detected only once. The chain recombines TRBV7-9 with TRBJ1-2; D remains unclear. Germline V gene lookup returns CDR1 SEHNR and CDR2 FQNEAQ (reference sequence). V lost 6 bases and J lost 2, with 13 bases in between. CDR3 length: 14 residues. CDR3 sequence: CASRTSGRNYGYTF. Here the CDR3 DNA reads TGTGCCAGCAGAACCTCCGGGAGAAACTATGGCTACACCTTC. The variable domain in full, with the rest retrieved from reference TRBV7-9 and TRBJ1-2, is DTGVSQNPRHKITKRGQNVTFRCDPISEHNRLYWYRQTLGQGPEFLTYFQNEAQLEKSRLLSDRFSAERPKGSFSTLEIQRTEQGDSAMYLCASRTSGRNYGYTFGSGTRLTVV.

This clone has only a few counts. The V call is TRBV19, the J call TRBJ2-3; 9 bases agree with TRBD2. The germline gives CDR1 LNHDA, CDR2 SQIVND (reference sequence). The CDR3 consists of 13 residues. V shed 10 bases and J 3 bases; nucleotides not matched to a gene: 5. The CDR3 protein is CATGGGGTDTQYF. CDR3 coding DNA: TGTGCCACCGGCGGGGGGGGAACAGATACGCAGTATTTT. The variable domain in full, completed from reference TRBV19 and TRBJ2-3, reads DGGITQSPKYLFRKEGQNVTLSCEQNLNHDAMYWYRQDPGQGLRLIYYSQIVNDFQKGDIAEGYSVSREKKESFPLTVTSAQKNPTAFYLCATGGGGTDTQYFGPGTRLTVL.

The rearrangement joins TRBV7-6 to TRBJ1-4; TRBD1 might be the D (5 bases). This CDR3 spans 15 amino acids. Trimming stripped 5 bases from V and 4 bases from J, with 14 bases between. Germline V lookup: CDR1 SGHVS, CDR2 FNYEAQ. CDR3: CASSQVRAGNEKLFF. Here the CDR3 DNA reads TGTGCCAGCAGCCAAGTCAGGGCTGGTAATGAAAAACTGTTTTTT.

This clone was found a few times. Other DNA sequences in the sample encode the same CDR3. The rearrangement links TRBV27 to TRBJ1-2; 10 nucleotides line up with TRBD1. V lost 3 bases, J lost 3 bases, and 7 bases stayed unmatched. The CDR3 covers 16 residues. Germline CDR1 reads MNHEY; CDR2 reads SMNVEV (reference sequence). The CDR3: CASSFWTGGLHYGYTF. The CDR3 DNA follows: TGTGCCAGCAGTTTCTGGACAGGGGGATTACACTATGGCTACACCTTC.

J is TRBJ1-4 and V is TRBV12-3 or TRBV12-4; TRBD1 matches at 7 bases. This CDR3 has 12 residues. V lost 5 bases and J lost 13; bases outside the gene matches: 7. The CDR3 nucleotides are TGTGCCAGCAGTCTGACAGGGACGGGACTGTTTTTT. As protein: CASSLTGTGLFF.

The V gene is TRBV6-5, the J gene TRBJ1-1; no reliable D call. Germline CDR1 is MNHEY and CDR2 is SVGAGI. This CDR3 region has 13 residues. Trimming took 8 bases from V and 3 from J, leaving 13 bases between them. The CDR3 loop is CASRREEHTEAFF. The CDR3 DNA is TGTGCCAGCCGCCGCGAAGAACACACTGAAGCTTTCTTT.

V and J are TRBV7-8 and TRBJ1-2; D gene ambiguous. The germline CDR1 and CDR2 sequences are SGHVS and FQNEAQ. The CDR3 has 14 amino acids. V lost 3 bases to trimming and J lost 5 bases, with 13 bases between them. The CDR3 here is CASSFETQSYGYTF. For the CDR3, the DNA is TGTGCCAGCAGCTTTGAGACACAAAGTTATGGCTACACCTTC.

The chain carries TRBV28 and TRBJ1-6, with 8 bases fitting TRBD1. After removal of 8 bases from V and 5 bases from J, the junction contained 2 bases not matched to a gene. Germline V gene lookup returns CDR1 MDHEN and CDR2 SYDVKM. The CDR3 covers 13 residues. CDR3 DNA: TGTGCCAGCCGGGACAGGCATAATTCACCCCTCCACTTT. It is translated as CASRDRHNSPLHF.

The chain carries TRBV6-5 and TRBJ1-5; a possible D gene is TRBD1 (5 bases). V lost 5 bases and J 0 bases, leaving 11 bases between the germline ends. Germline loops: CDR1 MNHEY, CDR2 SVGAGI. This CDR3 contains 15 residues. CDR3 bases: TGTGCCAGCAGTAGACAGACTTATAGCAATCAGCCCCAGCATTTT. This translates into CASSRQTYSNQPQHF.

The gene calls are TRBV28 and TRBJ1-6; a possible D gene is TRBD1 (5 bases). Germline assignment: CDR1 MDHEN and CDR2 SYDVKM. Trimming took 2 bases from V and 10 from J, leaving 15 bases between them. The CDR3 covers 15 residues. CDR3 region: CASSLVVAGKSPLHF. The CDR3 DNA reads as TGTGCCAGCAGTTTAGTCGTGGCAGGGAAATCACCCCTCCACTTT.

This chain connects TRBV27 to TRBJ2-2, with TRBD2 as a possible D gene (6 bases). V was shortened by 11 bases and J by 0 bases, with 7 bases between the two germline ends. This CDR3 spans 12 amino acids. Germline V lookup: CDR1 MNHEY, CDR2 SMNVEV (reference sequence). The CDR3 loop reads CAAGTNTGELFF. For the CDR3, the DNA is TGTGCCGCGGGGACGAACACCGGGGAGCTGTTTTTT.

This clone was seen a few times. This chain joins TRBV10-3 and TRBJ1-2, with D unresolved. CDR1 ENHRY and CDR2 SYGVKD come from the germline V gene. The CDR3 consists of 14 residues. Trimming pared 10 bases from V and 4 bases from J, leaving 19 bases between. In nucleotides, the CDR3 is TGTGCCACCCACGGGGTAGGGAATTTCTATGGCTACACCTTC. This sequence encodes CATHGVGNFYGYTF.

The chain recombines TRBV6-5 with TRBJ2-7; no reliable D call. CDR1 is MNHEY and CDR2 is SVGAGI in the germline V gene. Trimming left V 7 bases short and J 3 bases short, with 4 bases between. The CDR3 contains 10 residues. As DNA, the CDR3 is TGTGCCAGCAACTTCTACGAGCAGTACTTC. It yields the protein CASNFYEQYF.

This chain connects TRBV5-1 to TRBJ1-4, with 8 positions matching TRBD1. Germline CDR1 SGHRS, CDR2 YFSETQ. The V and J ends lost 1 base and 8 bases, in that order; junction bases with no gene match: 4. The CDR3 loop spans 14 amino acids. The CDR3 region has the DNA TGCGCCAGCAGCTTGCAGGACAGGGCAGAAAAACTGTTTTTT. Amino acid sequence: CASSLQDRAEKLFF.

This clone was seen just once. The chain is built from TRBV4-2 and TRBJ2-1; TRBD2 aligns across 10 bases. The germline V gene has CDR1 LGHNA and CDR2 YNFKEQ. This CDR3 has 18 residues. The ends lost 0 bases at V and 6 bases at J; junction bases unmatched: 11. The CDR3: CASSQDVGLAGVFNEQFF. The CDR3 nucleotides read TGTGCCAGCAGCCAAGATGTTGGCCTAGCGGGAGTGTTCAATGAGCAGTTCTTC.

The chain links TRBV7-9 to TRBJ2-7, with a possible D match to TRBD2 (6 bases). CDR1 is SEHNR and CDR2 is FQNEAQ in the germline V gene (reference sequence). The CDR3 covers 16 residues. Trimming removed 1 base at V and 2 bases at J, with 15 bases between. The CDR3 spells CASSLGGSGGAYEQYF. Here the CDR3 DNA reads TGTGCCAGCAGCTTAGGGGGTAGCGGAGGAGCCTACGAGCAGTACTTC.

The J gene is TRBJ2-7, the V gene TRBV7-2; D not certain. This CDR3 is built from 14 residues. The germline CDR1 and CDR2 sequences are SGHTA and FQGNSA. V lost 1 base and J 0 bases, leaving 7 bases between the germline ends. The CDR3 loop reads CASSLGPSSYEQYF. For the CDR3, the DNA is TGTGCCAGCAGCTTAGGCCCGAGCTCCTACGAGCAGTACTTC. Combining the CDR3 with reference TRBV7-2 and TRBJ2-7 gives the whole variable domain GAGVSQSPSNKVTEKGKDVELRCDPISGHTALYWYRQSLGQGLEFLIYFQGNSAPDKSGLPSDRFSAERTGGSVSTLTIQRTQQEDSAVYLCASSLGPSSYEQYFGPGTRLTVT.

The chain couples TRBV18 to TRBJ2-7; D is perhaps TRBD2 (5 bases). CDR3 length: 15 amino acids. Deletions cut 3 bases from V and 3 bases from J, with 15 bases between. The germline V gene has CDR1 KGHSH and CDR2 LQKENI. The CDR3 coding sequence is TGTGCCAGCTCACCCGGACGGAGGAGTGACTACGAGCAGTACTTC. Amino acids: CASSPGRRSDYEQYF.